This TCR beta chain is drawn from a study of T cells after yellow fever vaccination. Broader study findings: On re-exposure, the response was weaker but peaked faster, at day 5 versus 15. Clonotype sharing between CD4 and CD8 compartments was small. Among primary-vaccination clones, most reappeared after the booster, at roughly 95% for CD4 and 85% to 90% for CD8.

This clonotype has only a few counts. Its antigen is undetermined. J lost 0 bases, V lost 3 bases, and 12 bases had no gene match. The CDR3 sequence is 20 residues long. From germline, CDR1 is SGHRS and CDR2 YFSETQ. TCRdb re-called the 5' RACE reads with MiXCR, one entry per CDR3 protein. The table includes hundreds of thousands of distinct CDR3 sequences, 12% detected once. The chain joins TRBV5-1 to TRBJ2-7, with 16 bases aligning to TRBD2. This specimen was PBMCs, taken on the day of the yellow fever booster vaccination. This receptor was identified in a man in his thirties or forties who received the YFV17D yellow fever vaccine. The CDR3 DNA reads as TGCGCCAGCAGCTCTCGACCGGGACTAGCGGGAGGGAACACCTCCTACGAGCAGTACTTC. This encodes CASSSRPGLAGGNTSYEQYF.